The clone carrying this T cell receptor beta chain was observed once. This sample was included in a study of blood T cell repertoires in COVID-19. Turning to the study itself: The samples span acute and convalescent COVID-19 from the United States, Italy and Spain. From T cells, B-cell-depleted T cells, or PBMCs came the material, which was cDNA or gDNA.

The length of the CDR3 is 19 residues. V lost 0 bases and J lost 2; bases outside the gene matches: 14. In germline, CDR1 is SGHRS, CDR2 YFSETQ. How the authors handled the data: Estimation of nucleated cell counts was performed using reference gene primer amplification. This table comes from immunoSEQ multiplex PCR, and its TCRdb copy is limited to in-frame clones, with some not included. For V, J and clone size, that table is used; D and trimming come from the DNA. The profile shows around 150,000 clones, over 65% of them singletons. J is TRBJ2-5 and V is TRBV5-1; the match to TRBD2 covers 9 bases. This receptor was taken from an older man with acute or convalescent COVID-19. Sequenced: peripheral blood. The DNA for the CDR3 is TGCGCCAGCAGCTTGGGGAGTCTTGGCGAACTAGCGGGTCAAGAGACCCAGTACTTC. Protein product: CASSLGSLGELAGQETQYF.